The TCR beta chain under discussion was sequenced for a study of T cell changes during pregnancy in multiple sclerosis. Trimming left V 0 bases short and J 4 bases short, with 13 bases between. The germline CDR1 and CDR2 sequences are SGHDT and YYEEEE. The length of the CDR3 is 15 residues. This table comes from immunoSEQ multiplex PCR, and its TCRdb copy is limited to in-frame clones, with some not included. The data contain more than 70,000 clones, approximately 93% of them singletons. The rearrangement links TRBV5-6 to TRBJ1-2, with D possibly matching TRBD1 (5 bases). The TCR sequence derives from a female donor with multiple sclerosis, enrolled in a pregnancy study. The source material was peripheral blood, sampled in the second trimester of pregnancy. CDR3 nucleotides: TGTGCCAGCAGCTTGGGGACACGCGTCGGCTATGGCTACACCTTC. Encoded protein: CASSLGTRVGYGYTF.